The 28 T cell receptor beta chains below come from one sample, sequenced in a study of PD-L1 blockade in urothelial cancer. The method was immunoSEQ multiplex PCR; TCRdb's version includes in-frame clones alone and lacks a portion of them. The table lists about 43,000 clones, roughly 91% of them singletons, with around an eighth in the top ten. The input for sequencing was PBMCs, taken around atezolizumab (anti-PD-L1) treatment. The receptors derive from a woman aged 60-75 years with urothelial cancer.

This chain joins TRBV12-5 and TRBJ2-5, with D maybe TRBD1 (6 bases). The germline V gene encodes CDR1 LGHNT and CDR2 FRNRAP. Trimming pared 6 bases from V and 1 base from J, leaving 12 bases between. This CDR3 is built from 14 residues. CDR3 sequence: CASGSGQSQETQYF. CDR3 coding DNA: TGTGCTAGTGGCTCCGGACAGAGCCAAGAGACCCAGTACTTC.

The chain employs TRBV4-3 and TRBJ2-1, with D possibly TRBD2 on 6 matching bases. This CDR3 spans 18 amino acids. CDR1 and CDR2 (germline): LGHNA, YSLEER. Trimming took 2 bases from V and 2 from J, leaving 19 bases between them. The CDR3 loop is CASSQNSGRGGTYNEQFF. For the CDR3, the DNA is TGCGCCAGCAGCCAAAACAGCGGGCGGGGAGGTACCTACAATGAGCAGTTCTTC.

V usage is TRBV27 and J usage is TRBJ1-1; a weak D match, TRBD1 (5 bases). Germline CDR1 reads MNHEY; CDR2 reads SMNVEV (reference sequence). With 6 bases removed from V and 7 bases from J, the gap between germline ends came to 18 bases. The CDR3 runs 14 residues. The CDR3 loop is CASSVRRGDFEAFF. DNA of the CDR3: TGTGCCAGCAGCGTCCGAAGAGGGGACTTTGAAGCTTTCTTT.

V and J are TRBV28 and TRBJ2-1; 10 nucleotides align to TRBD1. Germline trimming cut 5 bases from V and 5 bases from J; bases unmatched to any gene: 6. Germline assignment: CDR1 MDHEN and CDR2 SYDVKM. The CDR3 spans 15 residues. The CDR3 region has the DNA TGTGCCAGCAGTATTGCCGGGACAGGGGACAATGAGCAGTTCTTC. Translating gives CASSIAGTGDNEQFF. Full variable domain (remainder filled in from reference TRBV28 and TRBJ2-1): DVKVTQSSRYLVKRTGEKVFLECVQDMDHENMFWYRQDPGLGLRLIYFSYDVKMKEKGDIPEGYSVSREKKERFSLILESASTNQTSMYLCASSIAGTGDNEQFFGPGTRLTVL.

The CDR3 DNA reads TGCGCCAGCAGCTTGCTCCCAGGGGTCGAGCAGTACTTC. Protein product: CASSLLPGVEQYF. The V call is TRBV5-1, the J call TRBJ2-7; tentatively, D is TRBD1 (6 bases). There are 13 residues in the CDR3. In germline, CDR1 is SGHRS, CDR2 YFSETQ. The ends were cut back, 1 base at V and 6 bases at J, with 11 bases in the middle.

The V call is TRBV27, the J call TRBJ2-2, with TRBD1 matching over 7 bases. The V and J ends lost 4 bases and 0 bases, in that order; junction bases with no gene match: 8. Germline lookup yields CDR1 MNHEY and CDR2 SMNVEV (reference sequence). CDR3 length: 17 residues. DNA of the CDR3: TGTGCCAGCAGTTCCCCCGGACAGGCCGCGAACACCGGGGAGCTGTTTTTT. Translating it yields CASSSPGQAANTGELFF.

The rearrangement joins TRBV2 to TRBJ1-5; maybe TRBD1 (6 bases). The germline gives CDR1 SNHLY, CDR2 FYNNEI. V was cut by 7 bases and J by 2 bases, with 21 bases left in between. The CDR3 runs to 17 residues. CDR3 protein: CASTRTSQGIGNQPQHF. CDR3 DNA: TGTGCCAGCACAAGAACTAGTCAGGGGATCGGCAATCAGCCCCAGCATTTT.

The chain carries TRBV18 and TRBJ2-5; D call uncertain. CDR3 length equals 14 residues. V lost 3 bases, J lost 1 base, and 9 bases lay in between. Germline loops: CDR1 KGHSH, CDR2 LQKENI. The CDR3 spells CASSPTTVQETQYF. The CDR3 DNA is TGTGCCAGCTCACCTACAACCGTCCAAGAGACCCAGTACTTC.

The chain recombines TRBV2 with TRBJ2-7; 7 nucleotides line up with TRBD2. The CDR3 is 13 residues long. Germline CDR1 and CDR2: SNHLY and FYNNEI. The J segment lost 2 bases and the V segment lost 7 bases, leaving 5 bases of the junction unmatched. CDR3 sequence reads: CASTPGGAYEQYF. In DNA form, the CDR3 reads TGTGCCAGCACCCCGGGGGGAGCCTACGAGCAGTACTTC.

This clone has a handful of counts. V is TRBV6-6 and J is TRBJ1-1; tentatively, D is TRBD1 (5 bases). Between the trimmed V and J ends, which lost 4 bases and 2 bases, there was a span of 14 bases. CDR3 size: 15 residues. CDR1 is MNHNY, CDR2 SVGAGI, per germline (reference sequence). In DNA, the CDR3 is TGTGCCAGCAGTTCCCCCCGGACATTTAACACTGAAGCTTTCTTT. Amino acids: CASSSPRTFNTEAFF.

This clone was counted only a few times. The rearrangement links TRBV10-3 to TRBJ2-7; D is undetermined. Germline-derived CDR1 and CDR2 are ENHRY and SYGVKD. V dropped 11 bases and J dropped 1 base, with 15 bases sitting between them. CDR3 length: 13 residues. The CDR3 reads CAARLDSSYEQYF. CDR3 nucleotides: TGTGCCGCCCGTCTTGACTCATCCTACGAGCAGTACTTC.

This chain links TRBV5-4 with TRBJ2-7; D is uncertain. Germline CDR1 reads SGHNT; CDR2 reads YYREEE (reference sequence). Trimming removed 0 bases from V and 0 bases from J, with 7 bases in between. The CDR3 has 14 amino acids. This chain's CDR3 is CASSLERSSYEQYF. CDR3 in DNA: TGTGCCAGCAGCTTGGAGAGGAGCTCCTACGAGCAGTACTTC.

V gene TRBV9 combines with J gene TRBJ1-2; weak D call: TRBD1 (6 bases). The CDR3 totals 16 residues. Trimming took 3 bases from V and 6 from J, leaving 21 bases between them. Germline values: CDR1 SGDLS, CDR2 YYNGEE. The DNA of the CDR3 is TGTGCCAGCAGCGGAGGGTTTGGGGGCGCGGGTGATGGCTACACCTTC. Protein sequence: CASSGGFGGAGDGYTF. The whole variable domain, remainder taken from reference TRBV9 and TRBJ1-2, is DSGVTQTPKHLITATGQRVTLRCSPRSGDLSVYWYQQSLDQGLQFLIQYYNGEERAKGNILERFSAQQFPDLHSELNLSSLELGDSALYFCASSGGFGGAGDGYTFGSGTRLTVV.

CDR3 sequence reads: CASSTRTREQYF. CDR3 DNA sequence: TGTGCCAGCAGTACCCGGACTCGAGAGCAGTACTTC. V is TRBV28 and J is TRBJ2-7, with D possibly TRBD2 on 5 matching bases. This CDR3 spans 12 amino acids. Per the germline V gene, CDR1 is MDHEN and CDR2 is SYDVKM. The V end lost 5 bases, the J end lost 7 bases, and 12 bases lay between the germline ends.

This rearrangement joins TRBV5-6 to TRBJ2-7; D gene ambiguous. Germline CDR1 SGHDT, CDR2 YYEEEE. V lost 4 bases to trimming and J lost 1 base, with 12 bases between them. The CDR3 extends over 14 amino acids. The CDR3 coding sequence is TGTGCCAGCAGCCGCCCGCGGCAGTCCTACGAGCAGTACTTC. It codes for CASSRPRQSYEQYF.

The chain links TRBV7-9 to TRBJ2-7, with 8 nucleotides matching TRBD2. CDR1 is SEHNR and CDR2 is FQNEAQ in the germline V gene (reference sequence). The junction had 11 bases not matched to a gene; V was cut back by 2 bases and J by 2 bases. The CDR3 extends over 17 amino acids. The CDR3, as DNA: TGTGCCAGCAGCTTATCGCTAGCGGGCCTGGATACCTACGAGCAGTACTTC. This encodes CASSLSLAGLDTYEQYF. The entire variable domain, with the rest obtained from reference TRBV7-9 and TRBJ2-7, is as follows: DTGVSQNPRHKITKRGQNVTFRCDPISEHNRLYWYRQTLGQGPEFLTYFQNEAQLEKSRLLSDRFSAERPKGSFSTLEIQRTEQGDSAMYLCASSLSLAGLDTYEQYFGPGTRLTVT.

The rearrangement uses TRBV15 and TRBJ1-4, with TRBD1 as a possible D gene (5 bases). Deletions cut 0 bases from V and 6 bases from J, with 11 bases between. This CDR3 contains 15 residues. The germline V gene has CDR1 LNHNV and CDR2 YYDKDF (reference sequence). This chain's CDR3 is CATSRDRQFDEKLFF. CDR3 DNA: TGTGCCACCAGCAGAGATCGACAGTTTGATGAAAAACTGTTTTTT.

V is TRBV9 and J is TRBJ1-2, with a tentative D call TRBD1 (5 bases). The CDR3 is 14 residues long. V shed 4 bases and J shed 0 bases, with 10 bases lying between them. Per the germline V gene, CDR1 is SGDLS and CDR2 is YYNGEE. CDR3 in amino acids: CASSTGGANYGYTF. Here the CDR3 DNA reads TGTGCCAGCAGCACCGGGGGAGCTAACTATGGCTACACCTTC.

The CDR3 DNA is TGTGCCAGTAGTATATCCCCAGGGCTAGCGGACAATGAGCAGTTCTTC. Translated, it gives CASSISPGLADNEQFF. The genes are TRBV19 and TRBJ2-1, with TRBD2 identical over 7 bases. The V and J ends lost 2 bases and 5 bases, in that order; junction bases with no gene match: 9. Germline lookup yields CDR1 LNHDA and CDR2 SQIVND (reference sequence). The CDR3 totals 16 residues.

V is TRBV5-6 and J is TRBJ1-1; D uncertain. Germline loops: CDR1 SGHDT, CDR2 YYEEEE. This CDR3 is 15 amino acids long. Deletions cut 3 bases from V and 0 bases from J, with 12 bases between. CDR3 nucleotides: TGTGCCAGCAGCTCTCTCCAGGAAATGAACACTGAAGCTTTCTTT. It specifies CASSSLQEMNTEAFF.

For this clone: Mismatch with germline at one junction end may stem from a read error. The chain carries TRBV7-9 and TRBJ2-7; 7 nucleotides match TRBD1. Looked up from germline, CDR1 is SEHNR and CDR2 is FQNEAQ (reference sequence). The CDR3 runs to 14 residues. The DNA for the CDR3 is TGTGCCAGCAGCTCCAGGGGACAGCCCTCGTTTTTCGGCTTC. This translates into CASSSRGQPSFFGF. Using reference TRBV7-9 and TRBJ2-7 for the parts outside the CDR3, the full variable domain is DTGVSQNPRHKITKRGQNVTFRCDPISEHNRLYWYRQTLGQGPEFLTYFQNEAQLEKSRLLSDRFSAERPKGSFSTLEIQRTEQGDSAMYLCASSSRGQPSFFGFGPGTRLTVT.

V and J are TRBV5-1 and TRBJ2-7; TRBD1 matches 9 bases. Germline loops: CDR1 SGHRS, CDR2 YFSETQ. Trimming removed 1 base from V and 1 base from J; junction bases left unmatched: 9. CDR3 length equals 17 residues. The CDR3 DNA is TGCGCCAGCAGCTTGCTTCCGGGACAGGGCACATCCTACGAGCAGTACTTC. This gives the protein CASSLLPGQGTSYEQYF.

J is TRBJ1-5 and V is TRBV19; D may be TRBD1 (6 bases). CDR3 length: 16 residues. CDR1 is LNHDA and CDR2 is SQIVND in the germline V gene (reference sequence). V lost 5 bases and J lost 1, with 15 bases in between. CDR3 region: CASSFMTGLSNQPQHF. CDR3 nucleotide sequence: TGTGCCAGTAGTTTTATGACAGGACTCAGCAATCAGCCCCAGCATTTT.

The chain links TRBV27 to TRBJ2-1; 11 bases match TRBD2. CDR1 MNHEY and CDR2 SMNVEV come from the germline V gene (reference sequence). The CDR3 is 17 residues long. Trimming at V came to 5 bases and at J to 1 base, leaving 7 bases not matched to a gene. The CDR3 DNA sequence: TGTGCCAGCAGTCAACCGACTAGCGGGGATTCCTACAATGAGCAGTTCTTC. Its translation is CASSQPTSGDSYNEQFF.

The V gene is TRBV7-2, the J gene TRBJ2-3; TRBD2 agrees at 10 bases. V trimming: 5 bases; J trimming: 12 bases; junction bases outside the gene matches: 8. This CDR3 has 13 amino acids. From germline, CDR1 is SGHTA and CDR2 FQGNSA. CDR3 in DNA: TGTGCCAGCAGCCCCGGGACTAGCGTGGCCCAGTATTTT. This gives the protein CASSPGTSVAQYF.

V gene TRBV9 combines with J gene TRBJ2-7; 8 nucleotides agree with TRBD2. CDR1 SGDLS and CDR2 YYNGEE come from the germline V gene. V lost 1 base to trimming and J lost 5 bases; unmatched junction nucleotides: 8. The CDR3 is made up of 15 amino acids. CDR3 DNA: TGTGCCAGCAGCGTATATCCGGGGGGGCTTAACGAGCAGTACTTC. Translating gives CASSVYPGGLNEQYF.

This chain joins TRBV4-1 and TRBJ1-3; D remains ambiguous. The ends were cut back, 0 bases at V and 0 bases at J, with 6 bases in the middle. The CDR3 spans 15 residues. Germline V gene lookup returns CDR1 MGHRA and CDR2 YSYEKL. CDR3 amino acids: CASSQEIISGNTIYF. The CDR3 DNA reads TGCGCCAGCAGCCAAGAAATCATCTCTGGAAACACCATATATTTT.

The chain uses TRBV29-1 and TRBJ2-7; 9 bases fit TRBD1. This CDR3 is 14 amino acids long. Germline assignment: CDR1 SQVTM and CDR2 ANQGSEA. V was clipped by 7 bases and J by 6 bases; unmatched bases: 13. The CDR3 bases are TGCAGCGACCGACCCGGGACAGGGAAGGGCGAGCAGTACTTC. Translating gives CSDRPGTGKGEQYF.